The next 17 T cell receptor beta chains were all read from a single sample in a study of blood T cell repertoires in COVID-19. Sequencing was performed with immunoSEQ multiplex PCR; in TCRdb, only in-frame clones are kept and a portion is missing. Among 30,000 to 35,000 clones listed, around 85% were seen once. The specimen was peripheral blood. These receptors were collected from a man older than 75 with active COVID-19.

V and J are TRBV6-5 and TRBJ2-7, with TRBD1 matching 8 bases. Germline CDR1 MNHEY, CDR2 SVGAGI. This CDR3 has 15 residues. Trimming took 3 bases from V and 3 from J; bases not matched to a gene: 7. CDR3 protein: CASSYQGAWDYEQYF. The CDR3 region has the DNA TGTGCCAGCAGTTATCAGGGGGCCTGGGACTACGAGCAGTACTTC.

This clone was counted a single time. The gene calls are TRBV7-8 and TRBJ1-2; 7 bases agree with TRBD1. Germline values: CDR1 SGHVS, CDR2 FQNEAQ. Trimming cost V 5 bases and J 4 bases; bases outside gene matches: 4. The CDR3 is 13 residues long. The CDR3: CASSTDRSYGYTF. In DNA, the CDR3 is TGTGCCAGCAGCACGGACAGGTCCTATGGCTACACCTTC.

The rearrangement joins TRBV4-3 to TRBJ2-7, with TRBD1 matching 11 bases. Germline CDR1 and CDR2: LGHNA and YSLEER. V gave up 3 bases and J gave up 3 bases; unmatched junction bases: 4. This CDR3 is built from 15 residues. CDR3 sequence: CASSQGTGGLYEQYF. In nucleotides, the CDR3 is TGCGCCAGCAGCCAGGGGACAGGGGGACTCTACGAGCAGTACTTC.

This chain uses TRBV3-1 (or the pseudogene TRBV3-2) with TRBJ2-1, with unresolved D. The germline gives CDR1 LGHDT, CDR2 YNNKEL (reference sequence). Trimming took 5 bases from V and 8 from J, leaving 10 bases between them. CDR3 size: 12 residues. This chain's CDR3 is CASSGLGDEQFF. CDR3 in DNA: TGTGCCAGCAGCGGGTTAGGAGATGAGCAGTTCTTC.

J is TRBJ1-1 and V is TRBV7-3; D is undetermined. This CDR3 spans 15 amino acids. The V and J ends lost 5 bases and 1 base respectively, with 14 bases between them. Germline CDR1 reads SGHTA; CDR2 reads FQGTGA. The CDR3 region has the DNA TGTGCCAGCAGCCCCCAAGCGGGAAAGAACACTGAAGCTTTCTTT. It yields the protein CASSPQAGKNTEAFF.

As for this clone: A far larger clone is only one base removed, so a read error is likely. This specimen includes other DNA sequences encoding the same CDR3. V usage is TRBV29-1 and J usage is TRBJ1-6, with a possible D match to TRBD1 (5 bases). This CDR3 contains 13 residues. The germline CDR1 and CDR2 sequences are SQVTM and ANQGSEA. The CDR3 reads CSVRRDGNSPLHF. DNA of the CDR3: TGCAGCGTACGGCGGGACGGAAATTCACCTCTCCACTTT.

V usage is TRBV7-2 and J usage is TRBJ2-3; 8 nucleotides agree with TRBD2. The CDR3 spans 16 residues. Germline loops: CDR1 SGHTA, CDR2 FQGNSA. V dropped 2 bases and J dropped 5; count of bases not matched to a gene: 9. The DNA of the CDR3 is TGTGCCAGCAGCTTAATCACGGGGGGGCCTGGAGATACGCAGTATTTT. Translated, it gives CASSLITGGPGDTQYF.

The gene calls are TRBV9 and TRBJ2-5, with TRBD2 matching over 7 bases. J lost 3 bases, V lost 3 bases, and 8 bases had no gene match. The CDR3 runs to 15 residues. Germline CDR1 reads SGDLS; CDR2 reads YYNGEE. CDR3 nucleotides: TGTGCCAGCAGCGGGGTAAAAGCGGGGAAAGAGACCCAGTACTTC. It specifies CASSGVKAGKETQYF.

This clone occurred a few times. V gene TRBV28 combines with J gene TRBJ2-7, with a possible D match to TRBD2 (7 bases). The V gene lost 5 bases and the J gene lost 6 bases, with 14 bases spanning the gap. Germline loops: CDR1 MDHEN, CDR2 SYDVKM. The CDR3 is 13 amino acids. The CDR3 region has the DNA TGTGCCAGCAGTGTGCAGAGGGGGGGCGAGCAGTACTTC. Amino acid sequence: CASSVQRGGEQYF.

In its sample, this clone was seen a few times. The V and J genes are TRBV7-2 and TRBJ2-7, with D possibly TRBD1 on 6 matching bases. This CDR3 is built from 13 residues. The V end was cut by 5 bases, the J end by 2 bases, with 10 bases between. CDR1 is SGHTA and CDR2 is FQGNSA in the germline V gene. CDR3 amino acids: CASSTRQAYEQYF. The CDR3 coding sequence is TGTGCCAGCAGCACAAGACAGGCCTACGAGCAGTACTTC. The whole variable domain, filled in from reference TRBV7-2 and TRBJ2-7, reads GAGVSQSPSNKVTEKGKDVELRCDPISGHTALYWYRQSLGQGLEFLIYFQGNSAPDKSGLPSDRFSAERTGGSVSTLTIQRTQQEDSAVYLCASSTRQAYEQYFGPGTRLTVT.

The chain is built from TRBV6-5 and TRBJ2-7; D may be TRBD1 (6 bases). The CDR3 runs 16 residues. CDR1 is MNHEY, CDR2 SVGAGI, per germline. The V end was cut by 0 bases, the J end by 6 bases, with 18 bases between. CDR3 nucleotides: TGTGCCAGCAGTTACTCCCACAGGGTTATAAGGGGCGAGCAGTACTTC. This gives the protein CASSYSHRVIRGEQYF.

The CDR3 protein is CASSDSREKLFF. Written as DNA, the CDR3 is TGTGCCAGCAGTGATTCGAGGGAAAAACTGTTTTTT. The rearrangement links TRBV28 to TRBJ1-4; no clear D. This CDR3 has 12 residues. V lost 5 bases and J lost 8, with 9 bases in between. The germline gives CDR1 MDHEN, CDR2 SYDVKM.

This clone is a singleton in its sample. The CDR3 spells CASSSSPGTGTSTDTQYF. In DNA, the CDR3 is TGTGCCAGCAGTTCTAGTCCCGGGACAGGGACTAGCACAGATACGCAGTATTTT. V is TRBV28 and J is TRBJ2-3, with 9 bases lining up with TRBD1. Germline V gene data show CDR1 as MDHEN and CDR2 as SYDVKM. V lost 4 bases and J lost 0; bases outside the gene matches: 11. This CDR3 has 18 amino acids. Full variable domain (outside the CDR3, taken from reference TRBV28 and TRBJ2-3): DVKVTQSSRYLVKRTGEKVFLECVQDMDHENMFWYRQDPGLGLRLIYFSYDVKMKEKGDIPEGYSVSREKKERFSLILESASTNQTSMYLCASSSSPGTGTSTDTQYFGPGTRLTVL.

This clone was observed once. The chain links TRBV7-9 to TRBJ2-3, with 10 nucleotides matching TRBD2. The CDR3 loop spans 17 amino acids. Germline CDR1 SEHNR, CDR2 FQNEAQ (reference sequence). V trimming: 1 base; J trimming: 2 bases; junction bases outside the gene matches: 6. In DNA form, the CDR3 reads TGTGCCAGCAGCTTAGGTTCTAGCGGGGGCATCACAGATACGCAGTATTTT. Protein: CASSLGSSGGITDTQYF.

The chain is built from TRBV7-8 and TRBJ1-3, with D uncertain. V was pared by 1 base and J by 3 bases, with 7 bases between. The CDR3 spans 14 residues. Germline lookup yields CDR1 SGHVS and CDR2 FQNEAQ. CDR3 region: CASSLVRDGNTIYF. In nucleotides, the CDR3 is TGTGCCAGCAGCTTAGTTCGGGATGGAAACACCATATATTTT.

The rearrangement links TRBV3-1 (or the pseudogene TRBV3-2) to TRBJ2-5, with 14 bases lining up with TRBD2. Germline V gene data show CDR1 as LGHDT and CDR2 as YNNKEL (reference sequence). J lost 5 bases, V lost 3 bases, and 14 bases had no gene match. The CDR3 has 19 amino acids. The CDR3 loop reads CASSHSYGLAGGQRETQYF. The DNA for the CDR3 is TGTGCCAGCAGCCACTCATATGGACTAGCGGGGGGTCAACGGGAGACCCAGTACTTC.

CDR3 in amino acids: CAWSVRGSGANVLTF. In DNA, the CDR3 is TGTGCCTGGAGTGTACGGGGCTCTGGGGCCAACGTCCTGACTTTC. The rearrangement uses TRBV30 and TRBJ2-6, with a tentative D call TRBD2 (5 bases). CDR3 size: 15 residues. CDR1 and CDR2 (germline): GTSNPN, SVGIG (reference sequence). V gave up 0 bases and J gave up 0 bases, with 6 bases separating them.